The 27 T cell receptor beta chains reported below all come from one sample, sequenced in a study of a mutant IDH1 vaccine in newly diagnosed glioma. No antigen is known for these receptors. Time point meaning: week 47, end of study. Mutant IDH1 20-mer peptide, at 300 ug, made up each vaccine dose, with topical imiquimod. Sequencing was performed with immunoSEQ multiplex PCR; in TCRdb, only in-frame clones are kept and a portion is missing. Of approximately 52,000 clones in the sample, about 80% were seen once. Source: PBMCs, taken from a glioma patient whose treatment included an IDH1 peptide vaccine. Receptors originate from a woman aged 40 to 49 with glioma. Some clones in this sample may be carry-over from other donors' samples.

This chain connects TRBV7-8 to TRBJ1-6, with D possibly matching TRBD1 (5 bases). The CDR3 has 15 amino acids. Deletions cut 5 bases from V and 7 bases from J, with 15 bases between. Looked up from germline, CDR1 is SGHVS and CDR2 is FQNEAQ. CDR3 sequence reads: CASSSPGPINSPLHF. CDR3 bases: TGTGCCAGCAGCAGTCCGGGACCGATAAATTCACCCCTCCACTTT.

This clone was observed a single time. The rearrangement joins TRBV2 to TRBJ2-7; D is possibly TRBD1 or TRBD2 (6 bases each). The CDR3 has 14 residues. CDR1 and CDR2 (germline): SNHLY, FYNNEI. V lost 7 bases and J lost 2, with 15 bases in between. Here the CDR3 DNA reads TGTGCCAGCAATGCGGGGACACAAGCCTACGAGCAGTACTTC. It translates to CASNAGTQAYEQYF.

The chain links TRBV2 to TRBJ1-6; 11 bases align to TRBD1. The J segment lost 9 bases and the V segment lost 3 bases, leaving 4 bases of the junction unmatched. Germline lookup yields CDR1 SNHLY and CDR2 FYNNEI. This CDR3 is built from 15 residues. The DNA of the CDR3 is TGTGCCAGCAGTGAGGACAGGGGGCGTAGTTCACCCCTCCACTTT. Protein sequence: CASSEDRGRSSPLHF.

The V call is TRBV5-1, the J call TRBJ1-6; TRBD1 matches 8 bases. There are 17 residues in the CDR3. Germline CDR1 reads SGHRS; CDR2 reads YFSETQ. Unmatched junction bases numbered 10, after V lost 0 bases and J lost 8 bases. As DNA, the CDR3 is TGCGCCAGCAGCTTGGGGCAGGGGGCATGGGGAGATTCACCCCTCCACTTT. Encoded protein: CASSLGQGAWGDSPLHF.

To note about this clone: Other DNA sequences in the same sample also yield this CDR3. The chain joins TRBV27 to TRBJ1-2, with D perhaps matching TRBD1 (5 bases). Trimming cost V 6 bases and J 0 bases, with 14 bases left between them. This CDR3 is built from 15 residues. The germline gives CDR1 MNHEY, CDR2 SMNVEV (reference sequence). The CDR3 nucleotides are TGTGCCAGCAGCTTGGGACCTCCAGCTAACTATGGCTACACCTTC. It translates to CASSLGPPANYGYTF.

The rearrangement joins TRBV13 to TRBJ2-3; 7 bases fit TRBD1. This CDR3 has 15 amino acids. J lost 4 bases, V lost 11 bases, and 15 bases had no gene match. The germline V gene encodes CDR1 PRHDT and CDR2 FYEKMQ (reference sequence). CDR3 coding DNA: TGTGCCGTAAGAATGACAGGGAAAGGTCCAGATACGCAGTATTTT. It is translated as CAVRMTGKGPDTQYF.

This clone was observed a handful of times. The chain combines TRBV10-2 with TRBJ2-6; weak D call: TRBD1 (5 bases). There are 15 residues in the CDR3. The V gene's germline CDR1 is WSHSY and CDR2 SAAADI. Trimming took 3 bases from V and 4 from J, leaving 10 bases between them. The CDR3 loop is CASSDPGSGANVLTF. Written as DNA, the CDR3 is TGCGCCAGCAGTGACCCAGGGTCAGGGGCCAACGTCCTGACTTTC.

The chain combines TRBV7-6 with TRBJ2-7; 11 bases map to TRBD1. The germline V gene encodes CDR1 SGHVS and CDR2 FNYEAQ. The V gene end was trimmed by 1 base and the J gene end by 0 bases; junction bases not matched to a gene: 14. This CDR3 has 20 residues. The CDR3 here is CASSLGVGGQGGSRSYEQYF. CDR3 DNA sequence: TGTGCCAGCAGCTTAGGGGTAGGGGGACAGGGGGGGTCACGCTCCTACGAGCAGTACTTC.

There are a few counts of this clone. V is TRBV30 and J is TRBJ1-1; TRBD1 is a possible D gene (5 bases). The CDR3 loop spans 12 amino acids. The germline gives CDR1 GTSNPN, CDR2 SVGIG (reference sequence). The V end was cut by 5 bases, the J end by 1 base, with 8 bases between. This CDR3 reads CAWGGQNTEAFF. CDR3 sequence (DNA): TGTGCCTGGGGTGGACAGAACACTGAAGCTTTCTTT.

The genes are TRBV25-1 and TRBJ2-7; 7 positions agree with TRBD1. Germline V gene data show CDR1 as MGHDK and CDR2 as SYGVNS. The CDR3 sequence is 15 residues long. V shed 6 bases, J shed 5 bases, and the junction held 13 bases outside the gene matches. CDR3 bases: TGTGCCAGCAGCTCCGCCAACAGGGGATCCCACGAGCAGTACTTC. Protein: CASSSANRGSHEQYF.

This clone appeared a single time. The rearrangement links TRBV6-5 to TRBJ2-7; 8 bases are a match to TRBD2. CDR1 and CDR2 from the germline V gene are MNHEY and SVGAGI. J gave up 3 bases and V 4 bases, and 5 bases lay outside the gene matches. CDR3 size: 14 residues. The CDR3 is CASSLAGRGYEQYF. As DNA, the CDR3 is TGTGCCAGCAGTTTAGCGGGGCGAGGCTACGAGCAGTACTTC.

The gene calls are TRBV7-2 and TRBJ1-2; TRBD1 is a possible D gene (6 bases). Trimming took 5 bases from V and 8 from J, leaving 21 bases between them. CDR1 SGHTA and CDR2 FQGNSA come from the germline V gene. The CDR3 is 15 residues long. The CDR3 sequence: CASSARTVLREGYTF. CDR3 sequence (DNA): TGTGCCAGCAGCGCCAGGACAGTGCTTAGGGAGGGCTACACCTTC.

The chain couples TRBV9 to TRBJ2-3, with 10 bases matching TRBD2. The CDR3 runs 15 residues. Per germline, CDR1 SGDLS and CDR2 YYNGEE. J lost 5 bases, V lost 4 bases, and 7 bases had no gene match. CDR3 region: CASSPSGGLEDTQYF. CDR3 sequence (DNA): TGTGCCAGCAGCCCTAGCGGGGGACTTGAAGATACGCAGTATTTT.

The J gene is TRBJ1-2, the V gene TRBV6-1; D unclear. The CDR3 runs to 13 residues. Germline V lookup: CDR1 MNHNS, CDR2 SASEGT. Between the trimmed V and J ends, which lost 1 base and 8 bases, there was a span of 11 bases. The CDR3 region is CASSEEGSAGYTF. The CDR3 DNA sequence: TGTGCCAGCAGTGAAGAGGGTTCTGCGGGCTACACCTTC.

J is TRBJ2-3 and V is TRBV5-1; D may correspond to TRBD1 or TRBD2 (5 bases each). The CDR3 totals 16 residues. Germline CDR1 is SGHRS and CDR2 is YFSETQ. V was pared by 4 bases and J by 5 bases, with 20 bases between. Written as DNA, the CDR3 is TGCGCCAGCAGCGAGGACGGGACGCTCTACATAGATACGCAGTATTTT. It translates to CASSEDGTLYIDTQYF.

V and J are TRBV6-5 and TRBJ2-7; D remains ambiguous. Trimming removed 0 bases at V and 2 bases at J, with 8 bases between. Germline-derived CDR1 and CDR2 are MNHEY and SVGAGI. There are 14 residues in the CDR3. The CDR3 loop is CASSYSVVPYEQYF. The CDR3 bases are TGTGCCAGCAGTTACTCGGTAGTTCCCTACGAGCAGTACTTC.

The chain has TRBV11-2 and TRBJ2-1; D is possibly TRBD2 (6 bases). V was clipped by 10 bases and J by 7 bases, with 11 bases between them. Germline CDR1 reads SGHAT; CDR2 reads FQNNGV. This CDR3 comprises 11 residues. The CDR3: CAIGGVNEQFF. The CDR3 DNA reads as TGTGCCATCGGAGGGGTAAATGAGCAGTTCTTC.

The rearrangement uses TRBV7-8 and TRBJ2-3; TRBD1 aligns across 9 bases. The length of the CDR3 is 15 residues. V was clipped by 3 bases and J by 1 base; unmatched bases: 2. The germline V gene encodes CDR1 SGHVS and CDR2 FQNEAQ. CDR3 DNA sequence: TGTGCCAGCAGCTTCCGGGACAGGGGCACAGATACGCAGTATTTT. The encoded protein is CASSFRDRGTDTQYF.

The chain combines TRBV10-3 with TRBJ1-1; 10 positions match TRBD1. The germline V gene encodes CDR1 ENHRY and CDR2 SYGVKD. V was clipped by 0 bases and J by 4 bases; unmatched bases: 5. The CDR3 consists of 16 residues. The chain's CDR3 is CAISESSGTGVTEAFF. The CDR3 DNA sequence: TGTGCCATCAGTGAGTCCTCTGGGACAGGGGTCACTGAAGCTTTCTTT.

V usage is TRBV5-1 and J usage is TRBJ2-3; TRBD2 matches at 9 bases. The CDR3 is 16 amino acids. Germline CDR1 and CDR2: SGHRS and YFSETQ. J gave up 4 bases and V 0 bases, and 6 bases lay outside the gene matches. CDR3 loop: CASSLDGGGAADTQYF. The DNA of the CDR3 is TGCGCCAGCAGCTTGGATGGCGGGGGGGCGGCAGATACGCAGTATTTT.

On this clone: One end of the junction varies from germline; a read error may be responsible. CDR3 sequence reads: CANSLSMGNAQPQHF. As DNA, the CDR3 is TGTGCCAACAGCTTAAGTATGGGGAACGCCCAGCCCCAGCATTTT. This chain uses TRBV7-2 with TRBJ1-5; unclear D gene. The length of the CDR3 is 15 residues. CDR1 SGHTA and CDR2 FQGNSA come from the germline V gene.

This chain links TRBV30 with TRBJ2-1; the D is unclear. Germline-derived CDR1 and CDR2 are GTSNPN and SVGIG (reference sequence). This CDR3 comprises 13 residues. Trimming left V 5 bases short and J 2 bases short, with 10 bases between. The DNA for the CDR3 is TGTGCCTGGGAGCTGGCCGCCTACAATGAGCAGTTCTTC. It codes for CAWELAAYNEQFF.

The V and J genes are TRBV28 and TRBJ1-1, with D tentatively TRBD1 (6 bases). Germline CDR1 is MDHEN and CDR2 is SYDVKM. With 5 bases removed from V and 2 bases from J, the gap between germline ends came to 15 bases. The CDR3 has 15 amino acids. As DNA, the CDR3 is TGTGCCAGCAGTGTTACAGGGTCGGGTAACACTGAAGCTTTCTTT. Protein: CASSVTGSGNTEAFF.

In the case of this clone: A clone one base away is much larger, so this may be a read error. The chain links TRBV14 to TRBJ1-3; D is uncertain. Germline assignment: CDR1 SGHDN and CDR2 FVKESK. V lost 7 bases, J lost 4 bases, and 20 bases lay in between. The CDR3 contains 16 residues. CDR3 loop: CASNLYRRSGGNTIYF. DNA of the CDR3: TGTGCCAGCAACCTCTACAGAAGATCTGGGGGAAACACCATATATTTT.

Here the CDR3 DNA reads TGTGCCAGCAGCCATGAGCACTCGGGACAGATGACCCCCTACGAGCAGTACTTC. Its translation: CASSHEHSGQMTPYEQYF. V and J are TRBV4-2 and TRBJ2-7; 7 nucleotides match TRBD1. V lost 3 bases to trimming and J lost 2 bases; unmatched junction nucleotides: 16. The V gene's germline CDR1 is LGHNA and CDR2 YNFKEQ. This CDR3 spans 18 amino acids.

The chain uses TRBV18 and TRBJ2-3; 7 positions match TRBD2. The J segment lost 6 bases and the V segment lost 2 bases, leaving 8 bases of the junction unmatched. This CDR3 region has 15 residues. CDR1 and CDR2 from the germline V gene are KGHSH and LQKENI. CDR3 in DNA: TGTGCCAGCTCACCAGCTAGCGGATCCTTGGATACGCAGTATTTT. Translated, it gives CASSPASGSLDTQYF. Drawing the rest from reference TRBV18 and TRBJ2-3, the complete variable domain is NAGVMQNPRHLVRRRGQEARLRCSPMKGHSHVYWYRQLPEEGLKFMVYLQKENIIDESGMPKERFSAEFPKEGPSILRIQQVVRGDSAAYFCASSPASGSLDTQYFGPGTRLTVL.

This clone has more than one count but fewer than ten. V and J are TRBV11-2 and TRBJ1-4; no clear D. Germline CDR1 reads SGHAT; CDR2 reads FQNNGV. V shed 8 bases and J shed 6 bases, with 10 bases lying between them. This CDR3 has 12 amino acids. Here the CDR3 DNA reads TGTGCCAGCCGCGGGATGGATGAAAAACTGTTTTTT. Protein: CASRGMDEKLFF. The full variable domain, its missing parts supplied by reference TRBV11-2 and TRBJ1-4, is EAGVAQSPRYKIIEKRQSVAFWCNPISGHATLYWYQQILGQGPKLLIQFQNNGVVDDSQLPKDRFSAERLKGVDSTLKIQPAKLEDSAVYLCASRGMDEKLFFGSGTQLSVL.